The source of this TCR beta chain is a study of shared clonotypes between healthy human individuals. TCRdb keeps only in-frame clones here, not all; method: immunoSEQ multiplex PCR. The data show 2 million or so clones, roughly 94% seen once. V was clipped by 2 bases and J by 12 bases; unmatched bases: 6. Germline values: CDR1 ENHRY, CDR2 SYGVKD. This CDR3 has 14 residues. The receptor's source is a young man in good health. The sample was naive CD4+ T cells sorted from blood. Subset of the sample: CD45RA+ positively selected. The chain employs TRBV10-3 and TRBJ1-4; 10 bases are shared with TRBD1. CDR3 bases: TGTGCCATCAGTGAGGACAGGGGGCGCGGGGAACTGTTTTTT. Its translation: CAISEDRGRGELFF.